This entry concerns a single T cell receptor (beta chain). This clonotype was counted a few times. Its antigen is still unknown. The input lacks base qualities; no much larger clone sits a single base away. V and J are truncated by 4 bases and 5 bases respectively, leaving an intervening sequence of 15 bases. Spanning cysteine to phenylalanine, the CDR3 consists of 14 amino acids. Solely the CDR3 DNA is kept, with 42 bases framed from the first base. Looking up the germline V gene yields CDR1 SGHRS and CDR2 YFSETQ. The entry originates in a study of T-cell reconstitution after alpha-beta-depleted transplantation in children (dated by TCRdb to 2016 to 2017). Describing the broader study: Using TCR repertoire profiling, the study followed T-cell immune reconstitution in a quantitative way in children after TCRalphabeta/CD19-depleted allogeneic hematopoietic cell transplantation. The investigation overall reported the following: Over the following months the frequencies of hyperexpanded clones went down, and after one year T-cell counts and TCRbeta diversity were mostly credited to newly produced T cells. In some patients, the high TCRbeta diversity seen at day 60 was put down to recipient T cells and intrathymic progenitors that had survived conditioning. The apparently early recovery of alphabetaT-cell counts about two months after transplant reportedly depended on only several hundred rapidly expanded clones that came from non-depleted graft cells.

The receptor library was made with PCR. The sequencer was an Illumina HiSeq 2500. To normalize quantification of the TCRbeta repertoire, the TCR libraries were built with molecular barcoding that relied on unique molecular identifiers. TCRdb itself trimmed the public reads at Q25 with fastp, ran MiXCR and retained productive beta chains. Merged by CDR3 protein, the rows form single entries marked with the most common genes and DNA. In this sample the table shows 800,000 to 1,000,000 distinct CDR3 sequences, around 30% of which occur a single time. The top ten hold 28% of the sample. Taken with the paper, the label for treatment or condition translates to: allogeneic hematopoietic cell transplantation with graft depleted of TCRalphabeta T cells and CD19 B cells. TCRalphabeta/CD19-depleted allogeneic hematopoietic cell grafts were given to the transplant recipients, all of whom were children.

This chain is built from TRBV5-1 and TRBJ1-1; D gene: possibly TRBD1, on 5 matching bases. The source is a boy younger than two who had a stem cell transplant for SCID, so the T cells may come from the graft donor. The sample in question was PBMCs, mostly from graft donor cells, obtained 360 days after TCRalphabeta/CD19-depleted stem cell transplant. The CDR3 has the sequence CASSGGSVRTEAFF. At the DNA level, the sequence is TGCGCCAGCAGCGGGGGGTCCGTGAGGACTGAAGCTTTCTTT.